The entry below gives a single TCR beta chain sequence along with its context. Its antigen is not known. This sample stems from a study of T cell clones after liver transplantation. Study overall: Samples came from ITN030ST, which attempted immunosuppression withdrawal within 2 years of liver transplantation. Post-transplant blood was tracked for graft-donor-reactive T cell clones identified in a pre-transplant mixed lymphocyte reaction. Broader study findings: Donor-reactive sequences fell more than third party-reactive ones, suggesting partial deletion. In 5 of 8 subjects, circulating graft-donor-reactive CD4 TCRbeta sequences fell significantly after transplant.

Some clones are missing from TCRdb's copy, which holds only in-frame ones; the method was immunoSEQ multiplex PCR. In the table there are some 80,000 clones, around 84% of which are singletons. CDR3 length: 13 amino acids. CDR1 is SGHTA and CDR2 is FQGNSA in the germline V gene. V lost 5 bases to trimming and J lost 8 bases, with 10 bases between them. This chain joins TRBV7-2 and TRBJ1-6; no clear D gene. The source material was CD4+ T cells from blood, sampled roughly 48 months after liver transplant. The TCR was taken from a human patient who received a liver transplant. The T cells may come from the graft donor. The CDR3 spells CASSTTGDSPLHF. Here the CDR3 DNA reads TGTGCCAGCAGCACGACGGGCGATTCACCCCTCCACTTT.